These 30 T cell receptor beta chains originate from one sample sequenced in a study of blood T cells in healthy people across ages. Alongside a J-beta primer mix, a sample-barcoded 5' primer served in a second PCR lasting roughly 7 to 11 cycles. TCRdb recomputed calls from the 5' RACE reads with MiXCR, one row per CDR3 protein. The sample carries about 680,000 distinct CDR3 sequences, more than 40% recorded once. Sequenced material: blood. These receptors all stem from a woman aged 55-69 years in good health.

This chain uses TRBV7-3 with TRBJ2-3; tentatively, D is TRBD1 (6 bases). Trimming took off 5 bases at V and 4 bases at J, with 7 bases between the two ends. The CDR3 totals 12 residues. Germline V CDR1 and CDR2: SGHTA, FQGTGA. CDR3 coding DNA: TGTGCCAGCAGCCAGGGGCCAGATACGCAGTATTTT. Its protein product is CASSQGPDTQYF.

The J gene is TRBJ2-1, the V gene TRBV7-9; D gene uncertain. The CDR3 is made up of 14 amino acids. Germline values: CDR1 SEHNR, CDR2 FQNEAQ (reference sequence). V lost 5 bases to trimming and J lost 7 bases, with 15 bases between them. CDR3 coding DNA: TGTGCCAGCAGCCTGGCCGCCACTTCGAATGAGCAGTTCTTC. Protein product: CASSLAATSNEQFF. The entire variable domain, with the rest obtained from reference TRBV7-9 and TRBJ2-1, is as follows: DTGVSQNPRHKITKRGQNVTFRCDPISEHNRLYWYRQTLGQGPEFLTYFQNEAQLEKSRLLSDRFSAERPKGSFSTLEIQRTEQGDSAMYLCASSLAATSNEQFFGPGTRLTVL.

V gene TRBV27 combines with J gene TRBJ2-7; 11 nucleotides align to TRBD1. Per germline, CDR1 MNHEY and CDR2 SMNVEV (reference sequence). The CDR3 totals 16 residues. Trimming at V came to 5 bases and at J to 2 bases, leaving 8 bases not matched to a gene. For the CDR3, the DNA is TGTGCCAGCAGTACCCGGACGGGACAGGGGGCCTACGAGCAGTACTTC. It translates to CASSTRTGQGAYEQYF.

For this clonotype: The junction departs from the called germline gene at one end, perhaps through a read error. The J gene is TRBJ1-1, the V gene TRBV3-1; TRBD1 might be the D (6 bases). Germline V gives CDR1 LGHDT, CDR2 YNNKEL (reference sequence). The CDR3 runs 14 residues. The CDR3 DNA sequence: TGTGCCAGCAGCCTCGCGGGGACATGGACTGAAGTTTTCTTT. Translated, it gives CASSLAGTWTEVFF.

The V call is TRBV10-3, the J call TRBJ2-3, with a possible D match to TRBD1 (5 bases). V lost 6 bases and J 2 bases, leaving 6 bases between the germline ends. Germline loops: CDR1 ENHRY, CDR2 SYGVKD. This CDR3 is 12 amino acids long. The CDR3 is CAIRTVTDTQYF. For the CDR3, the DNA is TGTGCCATCAGGACAGTCACAGATACGCAGTATTTT.

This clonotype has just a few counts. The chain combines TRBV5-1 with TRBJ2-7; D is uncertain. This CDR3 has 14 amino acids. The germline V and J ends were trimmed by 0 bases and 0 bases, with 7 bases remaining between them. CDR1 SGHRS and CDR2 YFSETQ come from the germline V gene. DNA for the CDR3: TGCGCCAGCAGCTTGGAAACCCTCTCCTACGAGCAGTACTTC. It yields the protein CASSLETLSYEQYF.

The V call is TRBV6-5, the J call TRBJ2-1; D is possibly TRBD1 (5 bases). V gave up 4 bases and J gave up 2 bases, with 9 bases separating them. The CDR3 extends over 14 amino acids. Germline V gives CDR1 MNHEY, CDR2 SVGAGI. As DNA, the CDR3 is TGTGCCAGCAGTTTACAGGCCACCTACAATGAGCAGTTCTTC. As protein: CASSLQATYNEQFF.

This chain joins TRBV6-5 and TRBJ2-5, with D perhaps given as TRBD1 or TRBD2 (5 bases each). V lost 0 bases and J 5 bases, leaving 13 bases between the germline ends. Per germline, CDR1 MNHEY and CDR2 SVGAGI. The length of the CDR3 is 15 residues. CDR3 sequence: CASSYSVDGTETQYF. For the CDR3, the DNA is TGTGCCAGCAGTTACTCGGTAGATGGGACGGAGACCCAGTACTTC.

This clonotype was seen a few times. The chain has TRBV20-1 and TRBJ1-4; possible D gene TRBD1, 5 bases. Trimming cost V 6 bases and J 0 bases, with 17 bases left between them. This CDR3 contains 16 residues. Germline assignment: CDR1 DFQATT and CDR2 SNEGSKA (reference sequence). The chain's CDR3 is CSALPGWRTTNEKLFF. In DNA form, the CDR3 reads TGCAGTGCCTTACCAGGGTGGCGCACAACTAATGAAAAACTGTTTTTT.

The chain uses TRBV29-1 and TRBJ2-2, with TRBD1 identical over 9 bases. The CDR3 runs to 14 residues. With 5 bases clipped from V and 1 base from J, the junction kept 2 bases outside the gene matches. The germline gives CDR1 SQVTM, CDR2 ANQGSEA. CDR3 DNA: TGCAGCGTTACAGGGGGCCTGAACACCGGGGAGCTGTTTTTT. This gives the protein CSVTGGLNTGELFF.

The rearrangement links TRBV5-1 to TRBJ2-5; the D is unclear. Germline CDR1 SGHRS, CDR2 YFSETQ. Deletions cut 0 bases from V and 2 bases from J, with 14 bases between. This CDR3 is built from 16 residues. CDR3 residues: CASSLVLNGLQETQYF. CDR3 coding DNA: TGCGCCAGCAGCTTGGTCCTGAACGGCCTACAAGAGACCCAGTACTTC.

CDR3 protein: CASSVGPYNEQYF. The CDR3 bases are TGTGCCAGCAGTGTGGGCCCCTACAATGAGCAGTACTTC. The V call is TRBV2, the J call TRBJ2-1; no reliable D call. The assigned J gene may be wrong: the sequence end matches TRBJ2-7 better. Germline CDR1 and CDR2: SNHLY and FYNNEI. This CDR3 region has 13 residues.

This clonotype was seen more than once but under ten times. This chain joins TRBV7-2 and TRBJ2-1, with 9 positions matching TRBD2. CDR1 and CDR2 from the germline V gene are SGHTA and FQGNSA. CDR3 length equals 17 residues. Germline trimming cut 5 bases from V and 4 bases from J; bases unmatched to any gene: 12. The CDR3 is CASSPTAGAGGYNEQFF. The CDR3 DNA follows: TGTGCCAGCAGCCCTACCGCGGGGGCGGGAGGGTACAATGAGCAGTTCTTC.

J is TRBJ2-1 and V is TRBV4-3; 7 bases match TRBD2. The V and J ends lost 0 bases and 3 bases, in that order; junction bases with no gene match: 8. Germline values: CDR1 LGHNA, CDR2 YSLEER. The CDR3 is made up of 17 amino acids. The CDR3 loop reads CASSQDRRLADYNEQFF. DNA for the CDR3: TGCGCCAGCAGCCAAGATAGGCGGCTAGCGGACTACAATGAGCAGTTCTTC.

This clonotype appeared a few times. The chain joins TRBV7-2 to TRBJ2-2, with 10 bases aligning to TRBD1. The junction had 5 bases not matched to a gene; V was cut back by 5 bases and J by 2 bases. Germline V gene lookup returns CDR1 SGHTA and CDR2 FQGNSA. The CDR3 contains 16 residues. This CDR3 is CASSHRQGANTGELFF. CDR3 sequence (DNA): TGTGCCAGCAGCCACCGACAGGGGGCCAACACCGGGGAGCTGTTTTTT.

CDR3 sequence: CSAGGGTSGCTGELFF. As DNA, the CDR3 is TGCAGTGCTGGCGGAGGGACTAGCGGTTGCACCGGGGAGCTGTTTTTT. The genes are TRBV20-1 and TRBJ2-2, with 11 bases fitting TRBD2. Trimming at V came to 5 bases and at J to 4 bases, leaving 9 bases not matched to a gene. Germline V lookup: CDR1 DFQATT, CDR2 SNEGSKA (reference sequence). This CDR3 region has 16 residues.

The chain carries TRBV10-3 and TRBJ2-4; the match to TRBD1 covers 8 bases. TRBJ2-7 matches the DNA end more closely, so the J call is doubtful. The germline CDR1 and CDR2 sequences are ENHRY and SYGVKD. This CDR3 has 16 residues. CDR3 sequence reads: CAISEWAGGAVYEQYF. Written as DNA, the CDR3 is TGTGCCATCAGTGAGTGGGCAGGGGGCGCTGTCTACGAGCAGTACTTC.

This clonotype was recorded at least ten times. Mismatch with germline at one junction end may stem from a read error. The CDR3 loop is CASSSPGTSGSYEQYF. The CDR3 coding sequence is TGCGCCAGCAGCTCTCCCGGGACTAGCGGCTCTTACGAGCAGTACTTC. The chain carries TRBV28 and TRBJ2-7, with TRBD2 identical over 11 bases. This CDR3 region has 16 residues. CDR1 MDHEN and CDR2 SYDVKM come from the germline V gene. Full variable domain (missing parts from reference TRBV28 and TRBJ2-7): DVKVTQSSRYLVKRTGEKVFLECVQDMDHENMFWYRQDPGLGLRLIYFSYDVKMKEKGDIPEGYSVSREKKERFSLILESASTNQTSMYLCASSSPGTSGSYEQYFGPGTRLTVT.

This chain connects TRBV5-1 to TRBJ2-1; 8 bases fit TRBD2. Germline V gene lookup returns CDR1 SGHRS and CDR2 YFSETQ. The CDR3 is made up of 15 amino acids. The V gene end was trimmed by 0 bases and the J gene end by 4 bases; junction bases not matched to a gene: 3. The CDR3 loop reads CASSLVAGRYNEQFF. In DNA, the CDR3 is TGCGCCAGCAGCTTGGTAGCGGGAAGGTACAATGAGCAGTTCTTC.

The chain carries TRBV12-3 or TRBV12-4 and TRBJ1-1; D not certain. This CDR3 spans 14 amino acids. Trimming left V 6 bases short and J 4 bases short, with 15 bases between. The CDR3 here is CASRAGFRSTEAFF. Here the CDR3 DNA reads TGTGCCAGCAGAGCGGGGTTCAGGAGCACTGAAGCTTTCTTT.

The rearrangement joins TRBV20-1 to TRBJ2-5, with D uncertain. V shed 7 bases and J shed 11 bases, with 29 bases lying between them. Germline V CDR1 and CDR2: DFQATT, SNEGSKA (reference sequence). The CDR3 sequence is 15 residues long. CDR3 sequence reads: CSGPFVARTYNEQYF. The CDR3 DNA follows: TGCAGTGGCCCGTTTGTCGCTCGAACCTACAATGAGCAGTACTTC.

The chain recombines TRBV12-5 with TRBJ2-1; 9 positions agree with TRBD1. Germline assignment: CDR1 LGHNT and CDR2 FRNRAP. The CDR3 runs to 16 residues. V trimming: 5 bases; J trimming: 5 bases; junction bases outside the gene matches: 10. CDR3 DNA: TGTGCTAGTGGTAGGTCCTCGGGACAGGGAAACAATGAGCAGTTCTTC. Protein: CASGRSSGQGNNEQFF.

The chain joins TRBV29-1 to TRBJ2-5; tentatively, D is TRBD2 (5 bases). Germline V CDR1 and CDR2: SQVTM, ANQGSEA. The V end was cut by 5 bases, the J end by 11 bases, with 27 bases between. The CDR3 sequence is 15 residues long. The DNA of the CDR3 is TGCAGCGTTCCCATTCGCGGGTCCACCTACAATGAGCAGTACTTC. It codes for CSVPIRGSTYNEQYF.

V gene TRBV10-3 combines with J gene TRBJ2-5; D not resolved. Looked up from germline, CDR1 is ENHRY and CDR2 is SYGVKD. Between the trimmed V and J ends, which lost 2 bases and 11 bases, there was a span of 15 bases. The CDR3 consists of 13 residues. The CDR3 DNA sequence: TGTGCCATCAGTGAGCTACTCCCGCGAGAGCAGTACTTC. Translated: CAISELLPREQYF.

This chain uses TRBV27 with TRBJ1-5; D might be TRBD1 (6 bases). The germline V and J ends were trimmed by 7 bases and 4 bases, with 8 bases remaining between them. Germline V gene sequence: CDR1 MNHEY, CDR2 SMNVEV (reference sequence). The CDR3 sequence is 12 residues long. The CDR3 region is CASKTGNQPQHF. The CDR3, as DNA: TGTGCCAGCAAAACAGGGAATCAGCCCCAGCATTTT.

The CDR3 nucleotides read TGTGCCAGCAGCCAACTCGACAGGGGGGACGACAATGAGCAGTTCTTC. The encoded protein is CASSQLDRGDDNEQFF. This chain joins TRBV14 and TRBJ2-1, with TRBD1 identical over 9 bases. From germline, CDR1 is SGHDN and CDR2 FVKESK. This CDR3 is 16 amino acids long. Unmatched junction bases numbered 7, after V lost 2 bases and J lost 5 bases.

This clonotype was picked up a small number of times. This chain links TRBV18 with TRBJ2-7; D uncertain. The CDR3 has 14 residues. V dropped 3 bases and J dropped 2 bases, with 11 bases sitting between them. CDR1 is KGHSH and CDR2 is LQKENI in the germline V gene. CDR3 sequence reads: CASSPPGPAYEQYF. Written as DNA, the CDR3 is TGTGCCAGCTCACCTCCGGGCCCAGCCTACGAGCAGTACTTC.

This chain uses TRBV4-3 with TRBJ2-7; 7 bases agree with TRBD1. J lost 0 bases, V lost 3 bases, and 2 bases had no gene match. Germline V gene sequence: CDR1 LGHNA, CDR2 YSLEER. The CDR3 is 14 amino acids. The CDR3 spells CASSHGDSSYEQYF. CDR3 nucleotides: TGCGCCAGCAGCCATGGGGACAGCTCCTACGAGCAGTACTTC.

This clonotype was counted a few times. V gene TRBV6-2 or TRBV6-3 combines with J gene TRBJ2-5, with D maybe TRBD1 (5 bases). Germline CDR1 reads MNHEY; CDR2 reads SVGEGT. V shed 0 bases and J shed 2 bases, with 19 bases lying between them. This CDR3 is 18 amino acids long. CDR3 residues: CASSYSSLGLEPQETQYF. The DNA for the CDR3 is TGTGCCAGCAGTTACTCGAGTTTGGGGCTCGAACCTCAAGAGACCCAGTACTTC.

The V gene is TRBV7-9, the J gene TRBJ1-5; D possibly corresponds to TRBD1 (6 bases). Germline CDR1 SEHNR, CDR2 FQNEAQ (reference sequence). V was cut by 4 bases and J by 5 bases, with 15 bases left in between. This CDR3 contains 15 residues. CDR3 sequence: CASSSSGQPYQPQHF. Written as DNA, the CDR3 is TGTGCCAGCAGCTCGTCCGGACAGCCCTATCAGCCCCAGCATTTT.